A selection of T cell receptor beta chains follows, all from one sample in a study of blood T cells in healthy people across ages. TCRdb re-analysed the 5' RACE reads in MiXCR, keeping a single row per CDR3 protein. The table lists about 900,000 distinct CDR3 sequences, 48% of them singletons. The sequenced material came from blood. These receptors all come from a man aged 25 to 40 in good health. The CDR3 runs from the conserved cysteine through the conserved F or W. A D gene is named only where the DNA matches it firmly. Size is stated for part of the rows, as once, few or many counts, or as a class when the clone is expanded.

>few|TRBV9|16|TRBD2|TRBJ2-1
TGTGCCAGCAGCGCCCTGACTAGCGGGGGTTACAATGAGCAGTTCTTC
CASSALTSGGYNEQFF
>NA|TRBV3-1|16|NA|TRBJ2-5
TGTGCCAGCGCTAAAGCCCTGGGGGATGGGGGAGAGACCCAGTACTTC
CASAKALGDGGETQYF
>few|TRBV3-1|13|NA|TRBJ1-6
TGTGCCAGCAGTCCAGGGTCTTATCCACCCCTCCACTTT
CASSPGSYPPLHF
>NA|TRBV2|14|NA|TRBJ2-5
TGTGCCAGCAGTGAAGTGGGGGTGGGGGAGACCCAGTACTTC
CASSEVGVGETQYF
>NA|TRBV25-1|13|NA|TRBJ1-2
TGTGCCTGCAGTGAAGGTAGTGTCTATGGCTACACCTTC
CACSEGSVYGYTF
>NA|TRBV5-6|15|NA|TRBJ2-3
TGTGCCAGCAGCTCTATTAGCGTGGGTCCAGATACGCAGTATTTT
CASSSISVGPDTQYF
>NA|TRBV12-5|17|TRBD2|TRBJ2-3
TGTGCTAGTGGTTTGGGGACAGCGGGGGTTAGCACAGATACGCAGTATTTT
CASGLGTAGVSTDTQYF
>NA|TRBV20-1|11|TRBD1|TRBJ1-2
TGCAGTGCAAGAACAGGGGACGGCTACACCTTC
CSARTGDGYTF
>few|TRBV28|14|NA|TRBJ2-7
TGTGCCAGCAGATTACAGGGTGGAGGGTACGAGCAGTACTTC
CASRLQGGGYEQYF
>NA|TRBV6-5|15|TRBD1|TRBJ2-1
TGTGCCAGCAGCCCTATCAGGGGGCACTTGGATGAGCAGTTCTTC
CASSPIRGHLDEQFF
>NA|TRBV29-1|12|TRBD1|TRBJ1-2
TGCAGCGAGGGACAGGGAGACTATGGCTACACCTTC
CSEGQGDYGYTF
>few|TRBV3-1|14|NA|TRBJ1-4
TGTGCCAGCAGCCGGACGGACGCACATGAAATACTGTTTTTT
CASSRTDAHEILFF
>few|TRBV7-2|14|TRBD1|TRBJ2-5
TGTGCCAGCAGGGGACAGACGTACCAAGAGACCCAGTACTTC
CASRGQTYQETQYF
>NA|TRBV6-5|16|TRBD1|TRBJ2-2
TGTGCCAGCAGTAGGAGGACAGGCCCGAACACCGGGGAGCTGTTTTTT
CASSRRTGPNTGELFF